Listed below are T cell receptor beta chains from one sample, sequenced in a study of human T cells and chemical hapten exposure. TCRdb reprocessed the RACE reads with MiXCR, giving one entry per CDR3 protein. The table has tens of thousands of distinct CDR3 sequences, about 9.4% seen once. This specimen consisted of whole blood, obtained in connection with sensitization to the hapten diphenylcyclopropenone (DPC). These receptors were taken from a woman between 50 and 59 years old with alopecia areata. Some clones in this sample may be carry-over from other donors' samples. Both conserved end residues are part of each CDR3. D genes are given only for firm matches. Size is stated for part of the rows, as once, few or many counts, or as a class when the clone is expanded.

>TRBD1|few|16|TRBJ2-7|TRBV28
TGTGCCAGCAGCCCTCCCGGGACAGGGTTTATCTACGAGCAGTACTTC
CASSPPGTGFIYEQYF
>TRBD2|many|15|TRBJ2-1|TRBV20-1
TGCAGTGCTAGTGGTCGGCTAGCGGGAGTGGTTGAGCAGTTCTTC
CSASGRLAGVVEQFF
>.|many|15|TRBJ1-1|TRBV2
TGTGCCAGCAGTGAAAGACAGGCGGCGAACACTGAAGCTTTCTTT
CASSERQAANTEAFF
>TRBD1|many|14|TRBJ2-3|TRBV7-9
TGTGCCAGCAGCCCCACAGGGGGCACAGATACGCAGTATTTT
CASSPTGGTDTQYF
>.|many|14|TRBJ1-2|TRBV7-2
TGTGCCAGCAGCTCTTTCAGGGCTAACTATGGCTACACCTTC
CASSSFRANYGYTF
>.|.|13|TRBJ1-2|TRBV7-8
TGTGCCAGCAGCCCGCGGACAGTAGGTGGCTACACCTTC
CASSPRTVGGYTF
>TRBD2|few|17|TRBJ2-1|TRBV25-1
TGTGCCAGCTCCCGGACTAGCGGGAGTGTTTCCTACAATGAGCAGTTCTTC
CASSRTSGSVSYNEQFF
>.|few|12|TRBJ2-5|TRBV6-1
TGTGCCAGCAGTGAGGCTACCTCCACCCAGTACTTC
CASSEATSTQYF
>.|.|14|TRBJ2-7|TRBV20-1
TGCAGTGCTAGAAAGGACGGTATCACCTACGAGCAGTACTTC
CSARKDGITYEQYF
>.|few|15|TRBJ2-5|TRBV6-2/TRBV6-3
TGTGCCAGCGACCGGAGAAGACAGGCCGGGGAGACCCAGTACTTC
CASDRRRQAGETQYF
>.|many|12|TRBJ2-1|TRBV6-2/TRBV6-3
TGTGCCAGCAGTTTTAGTTACAATGAGCAGTTCTTC
CASSFSYNEQFF
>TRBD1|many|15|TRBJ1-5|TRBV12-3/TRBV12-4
TGTGCCAGCAGTCTTAGGACAGGCCTCAATCAGCCCCAGCATTTT
CASSLRTGLNQPQHF
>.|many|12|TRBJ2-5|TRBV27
TGTGCCAGTTCACAGGGACGGGAGACCCAGTACTTC
CASSQGRETQYF
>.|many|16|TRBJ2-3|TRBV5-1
TGCGCCAGCAGCTTGGACGGAAGGAGTAGCACAGATACGCAGTATTTT
CASSLDGRSSTDTQYF
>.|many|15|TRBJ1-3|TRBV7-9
TGTGCCAGCAGCCAACAAAGCTACGCTGGAAACACCATATATTTT
CASSQQSYAGNTIYF
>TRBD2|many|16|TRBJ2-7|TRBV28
TGTGCCAGCAGTTCGTTAAGCGGGAGGGGCGTTGGCGAGCAGTACTTC
CASSSLSGRGVGEQYF
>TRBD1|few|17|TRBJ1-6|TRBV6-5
TGTGCCAGCAGTCCTCCTTCCGGGACAGCTTATAATTCACCCCTCCACTTT
CASSPPSGTAYNSPLHF
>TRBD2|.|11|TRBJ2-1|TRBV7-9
TGTGCCAGCAGAACCGGGACTAGCTTGTTCTTC
CASRTGTSLFF
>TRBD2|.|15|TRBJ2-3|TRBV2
TGTGCCAGCAATTCAGGACTAGGGGTTTCAGATACGCAGTATTTT
CASNSGLGVSDTQYF
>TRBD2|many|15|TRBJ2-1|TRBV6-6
TGTGCCAGCAGTTATCAGCGGGGAGGGGCAAATGAGCAGTTCTTC
CASSYQRGGANEQFF
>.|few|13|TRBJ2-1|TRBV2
TGTGCCAGCAGGCAGGGTTTGGACAATGAGCAGTTCTTC
CASRQGLDNEQFF
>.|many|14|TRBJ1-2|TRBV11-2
TGTGCCAGCAGCTTAGAGGGACAAAGAGAGGGCTACACCTTC
CASSLEGQREGYTF
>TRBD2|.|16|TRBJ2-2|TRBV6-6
TGTGCCAGCAGCAGGGAGGGCGGGAGTCAATTCGGGGAGCTGTTTTTT
CASSREGGSQFGELFF
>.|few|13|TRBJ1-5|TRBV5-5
TGTGCCAGCAGCTTGGAACCGCGCCAGCCCCAGCATTTT
CASSLEPRQPQHF
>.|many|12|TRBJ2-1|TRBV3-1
TGTGCCAGCAGCCGCGGGCCCAATGAGCAGTTCTTC
CASSRGPNEQFF
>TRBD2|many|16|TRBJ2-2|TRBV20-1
TGCAGTGCTAGGGCCGTTAGCGGGAGGGCCACCGGGGAGCTGTTTTTT
CSARAVSGRATGELFF
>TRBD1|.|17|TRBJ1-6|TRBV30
TGTGCCTGGAGTCCGCGACAGGGGTCCAATTTTAATTCACCCCTCCACTTT
CAWSPRQGSNFNSPLHF
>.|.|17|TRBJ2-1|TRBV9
TGTGCCAGCAGCGTAGGTGGCGGAGTAAGCTCCTACAATGAGCAGTTCTTC
CASSVGGGVSSYNEQFF
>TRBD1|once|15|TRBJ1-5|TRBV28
TGTGCCAGCAGTGACCGAGGGACAGAGAATCAGCCCCAGCATTTT
CASSDRGTENQPQHF